Following are 29 T cell receptor beta chains from one sample sequenced in a study of T-cell reconstitution after alpha-beta-depleted transplantation in children. The TCRbeta library incorporated unique molecular identifiers. MiXCR, applied by TCRdb to the PCR reads, yields one record per CDR3 protein. The table records approximately 500,000 distinct CDR3 sequences, roughly 10% of them present only once. Specimen: PBMCs, collected before TCRalphabeta/CD19-depleted stem cell transplant. These receptors all come from a child aged 2-9 years with inherited bone marrow failure, due to receive a stem cell transplant.

In its sample, this clonotype was seen many times. This chain joins TRBV20-1 and TRBJ2-3; 8 bases map to TRBD2. CDR3 length: 15 residues. CDR1 is DFQATT and CDR2 is SNEGSKA in the germline V gene (reference sequence). J gave up 3 bases and V 0 bases, and 5 bases lay outside the gene matches. CDR3 bases: TGCAGTGCTAGAGACAGCGGGAGTCAGACAGATACGCAGTATTTT. Protein: CSARDSGSQTDTQYF.

Points on this clonotype: A much larger clone differs by one base, so this may be a read error. The conserved phenylalanine or tryptophan is not found at the CDR3 terminus, so this likely reflects a read error. The rearrangement joins TRBV12-3 or TRBV12-4 to TRBJ1-5, with D unclear. This CDR3 comprises 14 residues. Trimming pared 5 bases from V and 0 bases from J, leaving 8 bases between. DNA for the CDR3: TGTGCCAGCAGTCAAAAATATAGCAATCAGCCCCAGCATTCT. Amino acids: CASSQKYSNQPQHS.

J is TRBJ2-5 and V is TRBV30, with unresolved D. The CDR3 totals 15 residues. The germline V gene encodes CDR1 GTSNPN and CDR2 SVGIG (reference sequence). The V end was cut by 1 base, the J end by 1 base, with 13 bases between. CDR3 region: CAWSELASLQETQYF. Here the CDR3 DNA reads TGTGCCTGGAGTGAACTTGCCAGCCTCCAAGAGACCCAGTACTTC.

The chain combines TRBV11-2 with TRBJ1-6; D ambiguous. Germline V gene sequence: CDR1 SGHAT, CDR2 FQNNGV. The V end lost 3 bases, the J end lost 9 bases, and 12 bases lay between the germline ends. This CDR3 region has 14 residues. The CDR3 is CASSFTGRGSPLHF. In nucleotides, the CDR3 is TGTGCCAGCAGCTTTACCGGGCGTGGTTCACCCCTCCACTTT.

This clonotype was counted ten times or more. The chain couples TRBV29-1 to TRBJ2-6; no reliable D call. This CDR3 is built from 12 residues. Germline CDR1 SQVTM, CDR2 ANQGSEA. V was cut by 5 bases and J by 0 bases, with 2 bases left in between. The chain's CDR3 is CSVYSGANVLTF. CDR3 DNA sequence: TGCAGCGTTTACTCTGGGGCCAACGTCCTGACTTTC. Looking up the rest from reference TRBV29-1 and TRBJ2-6 gives the full variable domain: SAVISQKPSRDICQRGTSLTIQCQVDSQVTMMFWYRQQPGQSLTLIATANQGSEATYESGFVIDKFPISRPNLTFSTLTVSNMSPEDSSIYLCSVYSGANVLTFGAGSRLTVL.

The sample holds many counts of this clonotype. The chain recombines TRBV6-2 or TRBV6-3 with TRBJ2-7; 8 nucleotides line up with TRBD2. From germline, CDR1 is MNHEY and CDR2 SVGEGT. CDR3 length: 16 amino acids. After removal of 2 bases from V and 3 bases from J, the junction contained 9 bases not matched to a gene. The CDR3 bases are TGTGCCAGCAGTTACGGTCACATGCGGGGGGTCTACGAGCAGTACTTC. Its protein is CASSYGHMRGVYEQYF.

This clonotype showed up many times. The chain carries TRBV18 and TRBJ1-5; TRBD1 is a possible D gene (5 bases). V lost 2 bases, J lost 4 bases, and 18 bases lay in between. Germline lookup yields CDR1 KGHSH and CDR2 LQKENI. The CDR3 loop spans 17 amino acids. DNA for the CDR3: TGTGCCAGCTCACCAGTTCAGACGACAGCTGGGAATCAGCCCCAGCATTTT. This encodes CASSPVQTTAGNQPQHF.

V is TRBV15 and J is TRBJ1-3, with D perhaps matching TRBD1 (5 bases). The V gene's germline CDR1 is LNHNV and CDR2 YYDKDF (reference sequence). Trimming took off 2 bases at V and 2 bases at J, with 13 bases between the two ends. The CDR3 sequence is 16 residues long. The CDR3 DNA is TGTGCCACCAGCAGACTAGCGCGGGGGACTGGAAACACCATATATTTT. It encodes CATSRLARGTGNTIYF.

To note about this clonotype: This may be a read error, as it is one base from a much larger clone. The chain combines TRBV13 with TRBJ2-3; possibly TRBD2 for D (6 bases). CDR3 size: 12 residues. The germline CDR1 and CDR2 sequences are PRHDT and FYEKMQ (reference sequence). The CDR3 nucleotides are TGTGCCAGCAGCCACGGGGGAGATATGCAGTATTTT. It is translated as CASSHGGDMQYF.

There are many counts of this clonotype. This chain uses TRBV7-8 with TRBJ2-7; TRBD1 or TRBD2 may be the D gene (5 bases each). CDR3 length: 14 amino acids. Germline V gene lookup returns CDR1 SGHVS and CDR2 FQNEAQ. The V gene lost 4 bases and the J gene lost 3 bases, with 13 bases spanning the gap. The CDR3 bases are TGTGCCAGCAGCTCAGGGAGTACGGGCTACGAGCAGTACTTC. This translates into CASSSGSTGYEQYF.

This clonotype occurred many times. The chain uses TRBV12-3 or TRBV12-4 and TRBJ2-1; 9 bases fit TRBD1. This CDR3 is 15 amino acids long. The trim removed 5 bases at V and 5 bases at J, leaving 7 bases unmatched. CDR3 protein: CASSKGQGANNEQFF. In DNA form, the CDR3 reads TGTGCCAGCAGTAAGGGACAGGGTGCGAACAATGAGCAGTTCTTC.

In this sample, this clonotype turned up many times. The chain employs TRBV4-2 and TRBJ2-1; 14 bases are a match to TRBD2. Germline CDR1 LGHNA, CDR2 YNFKEQ. Trimming removed 4 bases from V and 0 bases from J; junction bases left unmatched: 8. The CDR3 consists of 19 residues. The CDR3 nucleotides are TGTGCCAGCAGCCCTGGGACTAGCGGGGGTTATAGCTCCTACAATGAGCAGTTCTTC. It encodes CASSPGTSGGYSSYNEQFF.

The rearrangement joins TRBV13 to TRBJ2-1; maybe TRBD1 (5 bases). Germline V gene lookup returns CDR1 PRHDT and CDR2 FYEKMQ (reference sequence). V lost 3 bases to trimming and J lost 2 bases, with 23 bases between them. The length of the CDR3 is 19 residues. The CDR3 reads CASSFGLPGTRTPYNEQFF. The CDR3 nucleotides are TGTGCCAGCAGCTTCGGGCTACCGGGCACCCGGACACCCTACAATGAGCAGTTCTTC.

In this sample, this clonotype turned up many times. The gene calls are TRBV19 and TRBJ1-1; tentative D call: TRBD1 (5 bases). The V end lost 7 bases, the J end lost 5 bases, and 11 bases lay between the germline ends. The germline V gene encodes CDR1 LNHDA and CDR2 SQIVND (reference sequence). CDR3 size: 12 residues. CDR3 in DNA: TGTGCCAGTATTCAGGGAGGGACTGAAGCTTTCTTT. Translated: CASIQGGTEAFF.

This clonotype has at least ten counts. The rearrangement uses TRBV28 and TRBJ2-5; 7 bases map to TRBD2. V gave up 5 bases and J gave up 5 bases; unmatched junction bases: 8. The germline V gene encodes CDR1 MDHEN and CDR2 SYDVKM. This CDR3 is built from 14 residues. CDR3 sequence: CASSGGSFIETQYF. For the CDR3, the DNA is TGTGCCAGCAGTGGCGGGAGTTTTATCGAGACCCAGTACTTC. Drawing the rest from reference TRBV28 and TRBJ2-5, the complete variable domain is DVKVTQSSRYLVKRTGEKVFLECVQDMDHENMFWYRQDPGLGLRLIYFSYDVKMKEKGDIPEGYSVSREKKERFSLILESASTNQTSMYLCASSGGSFIETQYFGPGTRLLVL.

In its sample, this clonotype was seen many times. J is TRBJ2-1 and V is TRBV7-9; a weak D match, TRBD2 (6 bases). V was clipped by 4 bases and J by 8 bases, with 15 bases between them. Germline CDR1 and CDR2: SEHNR and FQNEAQ (reference sequence). CDR3 length equals 14 residues. CDR3 amino acids: CASSWTGTFDEQFF. CDR3 coding DNA: TGTGCCAGCAGCTGGACCGGGACTTTTGATGAGCAGTTCTTC.

The table lists this clonotype with many counts. The chain is built from TRBV28 and TRBJ2-4; D ambiguous. CDR3 size: 14 residues. Trimming removed 5 bases from V and 1 base from J, with 9 bases in between. Germline CDR1 MDHEN, CDR2 SYDVKM. The CDR3 bases are TGTGCCAGCAGTCCACAGTATGCCAAAAACATTCAGTACTTC. Protein: CASSPQYAKNIQYF.

J is TRBJ1-1 and V is TRBV5-1; tentatively, D is TRBD1 (5 bases). The CDR3 has 15 residues. Germline CDR1 SGHRS, CDR2 YFSETQ. The V end was cut by 3 bases, the J end by 1 base, with 13 bases between. The CDR3 nucleotides read TGCGCCAGCAGCTGGGAGGGGACGGCGAACACTGAAGCTTTCTTT. Its translation: CASSWEGTANTEAFF.

This clonotype was observed at least ten times. This sequence joins TRBV29-1 and TRBJ1-1; D not certain. This CDR3 region has 9 residues. From germline, CDR1 is SQVTM and CDR2 ANQGSEA. Trimming removed 3 bases from V and 5 bases from J, with 1 base in between. CDR3 sequence reads: CSVETEAFF. DNA for the CDR3: TGCAGCGTTGAGACTGAAGCTTTCTTT.

This clonotype was seen many times. J is TRBJ2-7 and V is TRBV4-2; 9 bases map to TRBD1. The CDR3 length is 15 residues. Losses at the gene ends were 1 base for V and 2 bases for J; bases not matched to a gene: 3. Germline CDR1 is LGHNA and CDR2 is YNFKEQ. CDR3: CASSQVRQGAYEQYF. The CDR3 bases are TGTGCCAGCAGCCAAGTACGACAGGGGGCCTACGAGCAGTACTTC.

This clonotype has at least ten counts. V and J are TRBV6-5 and TRBJ2-7; 8 bases align to TRBD1. V shed 2 bases, J shed 1 base, and the junction held 4 bases outside the gene matches. The CDR3 is 15 amino acids. Germline-derived CDR1 and CDR2 are MNHEY and SVGAGI. The CDR3 DNA follows: TGTGCCAGCAGTTACAGGACAGGGTGGTCCTACGAGCAGTACTTC. Encoded protein: CASSYRTGWSYEQYF.

This clonotype has just one count. V and J are TRBV4-3 and TRBJ1-1; tentatively, D is TRBD1 (5 bases). V lost 2 bases and J lost 4, with 14 bases in between. The length of the CDR3 is 15 residues. Germline V CDR1 and CDR2: LGHNA, YSLEER. The CDR3 protein is CASSQNQEGSTEAFF. The CDR3 nucleotides read TGCGCCAGCAGCCAAAATCAGGAGGGGAGCACTGAAGCTTTCTTT.

Only one count was recorded for this clonotype. A much bigger clone sits one base away, suggesting this may be a read error. The rearrangement uses TRBV25-1 and TRBJ1-2; D is unclear. Germline loops: CDR1 MGHDK, CDR2 SYGVNS. This CDR3 is 13 amino acids long. The CDR3: CASSPPQTYGFTF. The CDR3 nucleotides are TGTGCCAGCAGTCCTCCACAGACGTATGGCTTCACCTTC.

This chain connects TRBV6-1 to TRBJ2-3; D gene uncertain. V was pared by 3 bases and J by 1 base, with 17 bases between. The CDR3 length is 17 residues. Germline V lookup: CDR1 MNHNS, CDR2 SASEGT. In nucleotides, the CDR3 is TGTGCCAGCAGTGACCCTCTTTTTTTCCGCGGCACAGATACGCAGTATTTT. Its protein product is CASSDPLFFRGTDTQYF.

This clonotype was detected only a few times. The chain couples TRBV4-3 to TRBJ2-2; D not certain. This CDR3 is 15 amino acids long. Trimming removed 0 bases at V and 1 base at J, with 6 bases between. CDR1 LGHNA and CDR2 YSLEER come from the germline V gene. The CDR3 protein is CASSQEQLNTGELFF. As DNA, the CDR3 is TGCGCCAGCAGCCAAGAACAGCTGAACACCGGGGAGCTGTTTTTT.

The genes are TRBV6-5 and TRBJ1-1; 12 bases fit TRBD1. The CDR3 extends over 15 amino acids. Germline V gene sequence: CDR1 MNHEY, CDR2 SVGAGI. The ends lost 2 bases at V and 7 bases at J; junction bases unmatched: 5. The CDR3 loop is CASSYAGQGAYEAFF. CDR3 nucleotides: TGTGCCAGCAGTTACGCGGGACAGGGGGCTTATGAAGCTTTCTTT.

This clonotype was seen repeatedly, ten times or more. J is TRBJ2-2 and V is TRBV28; D gene unclear. This CDR3 has 12 amino acids. Germline-derived CDR1 and CDR2 are MDHEN and SYDVKM. V gave up 3 bases and J gave up 6 bases, with 5 bases separating them. The CDR3 bases are TGTGCCAGCAGTTTGGTCCCCGGGGAGCTGTTTTTT. This encodes CASSLVPGELFF. Full variable domain (missing parts from reference TRBV28 and TRBJ2-2): DVKVTQSSRYLVKRTGEKVFLECVQDMDHENMFWYRQDPGLGLRLIYFSYDVKMKEKGDIPEGYSVSREKKERFSLILESASTNQTSMYLCASSLVPGELFFGEGSRLTVL.

This clonotype was detected many times. The DNA for the CDR3 is TGTGCCAGCAGCCGCTCTTCGCCCGTTACGAGCTCCTACAATGAGCAGTTCTTC. It encodes CASSRSSPVTSSYNEQFF. The J gene is TRBJ2-1, the V gene TRBV6-1; D is ambiguous. Between the trimmed V and J ends, which lost 6 bases and 0 bases, there was a span of 21 bases. The CDR3 sequence is 18 residues long. Per germline, CDR1 MNHNS and CDR2 SASEGT.

This clonotype appeared many times. This chain uses TRBV12-3 or TRBV12-4 with TRBJ2-1; D remains unclear. CDR3 size: 11 residues. With 6 bases removed from V and 6 bases from J, the gap between germline ends came to 6 bases. This CDR3 is CASRTFNEQFF. CDR3 coding DNA: TGTGCCAGCAGGACATTCAATGAGCAGTTCTTC.